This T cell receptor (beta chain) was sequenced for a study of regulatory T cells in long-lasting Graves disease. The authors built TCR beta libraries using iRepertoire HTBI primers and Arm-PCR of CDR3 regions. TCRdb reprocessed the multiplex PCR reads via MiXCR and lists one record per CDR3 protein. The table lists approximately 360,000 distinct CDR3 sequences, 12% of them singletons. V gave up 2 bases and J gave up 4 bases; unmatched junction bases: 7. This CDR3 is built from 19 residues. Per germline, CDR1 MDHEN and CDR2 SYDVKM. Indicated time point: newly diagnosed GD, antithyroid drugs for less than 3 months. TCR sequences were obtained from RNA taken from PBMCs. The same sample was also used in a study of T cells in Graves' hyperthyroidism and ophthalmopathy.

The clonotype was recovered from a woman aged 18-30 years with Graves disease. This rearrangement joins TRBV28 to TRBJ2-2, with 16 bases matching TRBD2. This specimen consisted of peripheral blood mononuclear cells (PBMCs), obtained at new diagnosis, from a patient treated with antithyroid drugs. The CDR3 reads CASSLIGTSGRAITGELFF. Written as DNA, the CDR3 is TGTGCCAGCAGTTTAATTGGGACTAGCGGGAGGGCCATCACCGGGGAGCTGTTTTTT.